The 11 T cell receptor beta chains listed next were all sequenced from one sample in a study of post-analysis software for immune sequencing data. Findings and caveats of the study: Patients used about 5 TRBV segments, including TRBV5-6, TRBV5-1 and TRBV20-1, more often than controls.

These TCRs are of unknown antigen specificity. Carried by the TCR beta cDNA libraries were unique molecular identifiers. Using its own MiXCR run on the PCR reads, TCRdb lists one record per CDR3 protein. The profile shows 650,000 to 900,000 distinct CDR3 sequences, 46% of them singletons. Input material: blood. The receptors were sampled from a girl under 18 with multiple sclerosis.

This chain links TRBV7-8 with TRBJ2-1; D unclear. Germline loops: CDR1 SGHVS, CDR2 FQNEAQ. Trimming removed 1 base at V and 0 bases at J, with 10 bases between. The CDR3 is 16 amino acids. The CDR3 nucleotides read TGTGCCAGCAGCTTAGGGGCATGGGGCTCCTACAATGAGCAGTTCTTC. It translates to CASSLGAWGSYNEQFF.

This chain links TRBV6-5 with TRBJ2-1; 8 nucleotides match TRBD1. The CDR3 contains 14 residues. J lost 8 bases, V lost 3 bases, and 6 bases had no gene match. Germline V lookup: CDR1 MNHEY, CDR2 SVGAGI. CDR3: CASSYRQGWHEQFF. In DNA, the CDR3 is TGTGCCAGCAGTTATAGACAGGGGTGGCATGAGCAGTTCTTC.

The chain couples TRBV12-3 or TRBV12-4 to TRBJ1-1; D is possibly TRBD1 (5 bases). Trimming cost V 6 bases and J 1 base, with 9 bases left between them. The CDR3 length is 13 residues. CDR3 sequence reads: CASRSGSNTEAFF. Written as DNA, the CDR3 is TGTGCCAGCAGATCAGGGTCGAACACTGAAGCTTTCTTT.

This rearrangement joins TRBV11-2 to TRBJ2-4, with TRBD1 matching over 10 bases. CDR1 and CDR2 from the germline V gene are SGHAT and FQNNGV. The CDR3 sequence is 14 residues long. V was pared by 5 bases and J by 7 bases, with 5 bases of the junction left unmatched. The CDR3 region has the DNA TGTGCCAGCAGCCGGGACAGGGGAGGGAACATTCAGTACTTC. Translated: CASSRDRGGNIQYF.

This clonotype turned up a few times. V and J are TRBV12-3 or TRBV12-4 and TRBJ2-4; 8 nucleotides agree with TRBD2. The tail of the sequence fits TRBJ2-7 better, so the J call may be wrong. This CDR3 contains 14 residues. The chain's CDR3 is CASSPREGIHEQYF. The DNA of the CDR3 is TGTGCCAGCAGTCCACGGGAGGGCATCCACGAGCAGTACTTC.

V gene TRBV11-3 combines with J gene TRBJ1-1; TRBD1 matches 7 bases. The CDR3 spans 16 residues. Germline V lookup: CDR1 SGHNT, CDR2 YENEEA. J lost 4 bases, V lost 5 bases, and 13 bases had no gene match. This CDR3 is CASSPGQDHPPTEAFF. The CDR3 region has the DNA TGTGCCAGCAGCCCAGGACAGGACCATCCCCCCACTGAAGCTTTCTTT.

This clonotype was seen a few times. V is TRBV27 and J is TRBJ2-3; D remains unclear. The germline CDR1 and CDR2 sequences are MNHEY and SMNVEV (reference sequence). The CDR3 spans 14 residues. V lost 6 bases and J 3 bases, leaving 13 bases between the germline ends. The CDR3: CASSILRGTDTQYF. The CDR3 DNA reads TGTGCCAGCAGCATTCTTCGTGGGACAGATACGCAGTATTTT.

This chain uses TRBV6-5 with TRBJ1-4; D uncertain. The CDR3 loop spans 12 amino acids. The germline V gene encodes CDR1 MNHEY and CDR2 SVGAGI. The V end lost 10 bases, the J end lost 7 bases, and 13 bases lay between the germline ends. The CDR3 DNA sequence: TGTGCCACGTCTCGGGGAGCTGAAAAACTGTTTTTT. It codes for CATSRGAEKLFF.

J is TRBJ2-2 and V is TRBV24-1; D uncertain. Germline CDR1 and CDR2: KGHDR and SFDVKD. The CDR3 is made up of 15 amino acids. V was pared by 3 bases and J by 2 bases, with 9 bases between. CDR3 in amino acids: CATSDGRTNTGELFF. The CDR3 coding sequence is TGTGCCACCAGTGATGGGCGCACTAACACCGGGGAGCTGTTTTTT.

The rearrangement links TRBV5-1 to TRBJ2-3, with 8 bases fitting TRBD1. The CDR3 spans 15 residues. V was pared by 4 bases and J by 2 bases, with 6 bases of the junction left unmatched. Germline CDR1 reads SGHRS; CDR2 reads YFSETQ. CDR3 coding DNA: TGCGCCAGCAGCGTTGGGACAGGCATCACAGATACGCAGTATTTT. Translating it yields CASSVGTGITDTQYF. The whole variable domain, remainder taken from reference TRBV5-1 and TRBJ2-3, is KAGVTQTPRYLIKTRGQQVTLSCSPISGHRSVSWYQQTPGQGLQFLFEYFSETQRNKGNFPGRFSGRQFSNSRSEMNVSTLELGDSALYLCASSVGTGITDTQYFGPGTRLTVL.

The CDR3 reads CSVELRTESGYEQYF. In nucleotides, the CDR3 is TGCAGCGTTGAATTAAGGACGGAGTCGGGCTACGAGCAGTACTTC. This sequence joins TRBV29-1 and TRBJ2-7; no firm D call. This CDR3 is built from 15 residues. V was shortened by 2 bases and J by 3 bases, with 17 bases between the two germline ends. Germline CDR1 and CDR2: SQVTM and ANQGSEA.